This paragraph covers one T cell receptor beta chain sequence. The specificity of this receptor is unknown. The record has no base qualities; no much larger clone is one base away. This sample was included in a study of blood T cell repertoires in COVID-19 (dated by TCRdb to between 2020 and 2021). Concerning the study at large: The collaborator samples originated in the United States, Italy and Spain and spanned the acute and convalescent phases of COVID-19. The sample metadata nearly always contained a de-identified subject ID, COVID-19 status, age in years and sex. The prospective study material was composed of cDNA or gDNA derived from T cells, B-cell-depleted T cells, or PBMCs. Samples came from the ongoing ImmuneRACE study (first 160 participants) plus 1,254 subjects from 6 global collaborators. The repertoires were released in a freely available public database intended as a resource for research on the immune response to SARS-CoV-2. Where available, HLA class I and class II types were obtained from metadata supplied by the sample provider rather than from assay-based typing. The dataset comprised deeply sampled blood TCRbeta repertoires from subjects exposed to, actively infected with, or recovered from COVID-19. Study-wide findings and limitations: How much clinical and demographic metadata was included differed by source and by participant, and the metadata was provided uncurated.

A second Seattle source provided samples from volunteer blood donors who had recovered from COVID-19. Collaborating institutions collected whole blood in K2EDTA tubes following their own protocols. Collaborator samples were shipped for TCRbeta analysis as frozen whole blood, isolated PBMCs, or DNA extracted from either sample type. TCRbeta CDR3 regions were amplified from genomic DNA using the immunoSEQ Assay, a bias-controlled multiplex PCR. In the authors' own workflow: Within the assay, amplification of reference gene primers was used to estimate how many nucleated cells each sample contained. To quantify the absolute abundance of each unique TCRbeta CDR3 rearrangement, sequence reads were collapsed and filtered. For each sample, productive Simpson clonality was calculated as the square root of Simpson's diversity index over productive rearrangements. TCRdb retrieved this table from immuneACCESS and kept in-frame rearrangements only. Not all clones are present; in checked studies, unresolved V genes account for under half, and no reason is known for the remainder. V, J and clone size are those of that table, while D and trimming were read from the DNA. The sample table contains roughly 160,000 clones; only one count was recorded for about four fifths of them. The top ten constitute around 19% of the sample.

Sequencing was carried out using peripheral blood. The TCR originated in a woman between 65 and 79 years old who had recovered from COVID-19.

This receptor has the CDR3 CASSLGPGPYEQYF. The DNA sequence is given as TGTGCCAGCAGTTTGGGGCCAGGTCCTTACGAGCAGTACTTC. The chain is encoded by TRBV28 joined to TRBJ2-7, with TRBD1 tentatively as D gene (5 bases match). V lost 3 bases and J lost 4 bases; the stretch between them is 13 bases long. According to the germline V gene, CDR1 reads MDHEN and CDR2 reads SYDVKM. The CDR3 runs 14 amino acids, cysteine and phenylalanine included. Here the CDR3 DNA is all that survives: 42 bases in frame from base 1.